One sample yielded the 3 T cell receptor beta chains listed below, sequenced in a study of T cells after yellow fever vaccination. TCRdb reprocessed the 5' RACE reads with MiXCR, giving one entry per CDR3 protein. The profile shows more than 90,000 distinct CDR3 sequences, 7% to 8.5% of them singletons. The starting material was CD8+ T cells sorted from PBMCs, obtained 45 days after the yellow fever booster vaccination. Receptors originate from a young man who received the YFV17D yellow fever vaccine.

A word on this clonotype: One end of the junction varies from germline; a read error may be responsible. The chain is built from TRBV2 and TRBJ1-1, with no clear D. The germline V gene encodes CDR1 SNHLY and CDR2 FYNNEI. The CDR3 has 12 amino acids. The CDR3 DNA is TGTGCCAGCAGGGAAGGTATGGGAATGGCTTTCTTT. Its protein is CASREGMGMAFF.

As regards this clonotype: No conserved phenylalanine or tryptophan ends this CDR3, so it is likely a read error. The CDR3 sequence is CASSASGTSGYNEQFS. The CDR3 coding sequence is TGTGCCAGCAGCGCCTCCGGGACTAGCGGCTACAATGAGCAGTTCTCC. This chain joins TRBV7-9 and TRBJ2-1, with TRBD2 identical over 11 bases. Unmatched junction bases numbered 6, after V lost 5 bases and J lost 3 bases. Germline loops: CDR1 SEHNR, CDR2 FQNEAQ (reference sequence). This CDR3 has 16 residues.

CDR3 bases: TGTGCCAGCAGCCAAGTAATAGCGGGAGGAGATACGCAGTATTTT. Translation gives CASSQVIAGGDTQYF. This chain connects TRBV4-2 to TRBJ2-3; 10 bases are a match to TRBD2. V dropped 1 base and J dropped 5; count of bases not matched to a gene: 3. CDR3 size: 15 residues. Germline CDR1 reads LGHNA; CDR2 reads YNFKEQ.